These T cell receptor beta chains were read from a single sample in a study of CD8 T cells in ankylosing spondylitis. TCRdb reanalysed the 5' RACE reads using MiXCR and keeps one entry per CDR3 protein. The sample consists of a few hundred thousand distinct CDR3 sequences, approximately 20% of them appearing once. The source material was blood, either unsorted or a sorted T cell fraction (not recorded which). The receptors stem from a male donor with ankylosing spondylitis or in good health (not recorded which). The CDR3 runs from the conserved cysteine through the conserved F or W. D genes are given only for firm matches. Not all rows give a size; the values are once, few, many and, for expanded clones, a class.

J gene | D gene | clone size | CDR3 length | V gene | CDR3 DNA | CDR3 protein
TRBJ2-7 | TRBD2 | many | 18 | TRBV7-8 | TGTGCCAGCAGCTTAATTTCGGGACTAGCGGGTGGCTCCTACGAGCAGTACTTC | CASSLISGLAGGSYEQYF
TRBJ2-7 | TRBD2 | NA | 17 | TRBV3-1 | TGTGCCAGCAGCCAAGCTGTTCTAGCGGGATTCTCCTACGAGCAGTACTTC | CASSQAVLAGFSYEQYF
TRBJ1-5 | TRBD1 | NA | 15 | TRBV20-1 | TGCAGTGCTAGAGATGGACCGGACAGGACAACGCCCCAGCATTTT | CSARDGPDRTTPQHF
TRBJ2-1 | TRBD2 | NA | 20 | TRBV15 | TGTGCCACCAGCAGAGAGGGTCCGGGAGTAGCGGGGACCCCATACAATGAGCAGTTCTTC | CATSREGPGVAGTPYNEQFF
TRBJ1-5 | TRBD1 | few | 18 | TRBV7-3 | TGTGCCAGCAGCTTACTCTACTCGGCCAGGGGGAATAATCTGCCCCAGCATTTT | CASSLLYSARGNNLPQHF
TRBJ2-6 | NA | NA | 13 | TRBV29-1 | TGCAGCGTTCTCTTCTCTGGGGCCAACGTCCTGACTTTC | CSVLFSGANVLTF
TRBJ2-5 | TRBD1 | few | 15 | TRBV7-3 | TGTGCCAGCAGCTCAGGGCAGGGGGCGAGGGAGACCCAGTACTTC | CASSSGQGARETQYF
TRBJ2-3 | TRBD2 | NA | 18 | TRBV19 | TGTGCCAGTAGTCCCTGGACTAGCGGGAGGGCGGGCACAGATACGCAGTATTTT | CASSPWTSGRAGTDTQYF
TRBJ2-5 | NA | NA | 13 | TRBV29-1 | TGCAGCGTTGAAGCCTGGGCGGCGGAGACCCAGTACTTC | CSVEAWAAETQYF
TRBJ2-3 | TRBD2 | NA | 17 | TRBV4-2 | TGTGCCAGCAGCCAGACCCTTACTAGCGGGAGGGAGGATACGCAGTATTTT | CASSQTLTSGREDTQYF
TRBJ2-3 | NA | few | 15 | TRBV6-4 | TGTGCCAGCAGTGAGAGTCGGGGCCCCACAGATACGCAGTATTTT | CASSESRGPTDTQYF
TRBJ1-1 | NA | few | 14 | TRBV4-3 | TGCGCCAGCAGCCAAGATATAATCCAGCCAGAAGCTTTCTTT | CASSQDIIQPEAFF
TRBJ2-5 | TRBD1 | once | 16 | TRBV7-9 | TGTGCCAGCAGCCACCCAGGACAGGGGGCTGGGGAGACCCAGTACTTC | CASSHPGQGAGETQYF
TRBJ1-5 | NA | NA | 15 | TRBV10-2 | TGCGCCAGCAGTGACTACAGGTTGGAGAATCAGCCCCAGCATTTT | CASSDYRLENQPQHF
TRBJ2-5 | TRBD2 | few | 13 | TRBV29-1 | TGCAGCGTTGAACTAGCGGGACAAGAGACCCAGTACTTC | CSVELAGQETQYF
TRBJ2-5 | TRBD2 | few | 15 | TRBV5-1 | TGCGCCAGCAGCCCCTTAGCGGGACCACAAGAGACCCAGTACTTC | CASSPLAGPQETQYF
TRBJ2-2 | TRBD2 | NA | 16 | TRBV7-2 | TGTGCCAGCAGCTTCTCCCCTAGCGGGTACACCGGGGAGCTGTTTTTT | CASSFSPSGYTGELFF
TRBJ1-3 | TRBD1 | few | 15 | TRBV16 | TGTGCCAGCAGCCAACTCGACAGGGCTGGAAACACCATATATTTT | CASSQLDRAGNTIYF